This entry lists 27 T cell receptor beta chains sequenced from one sample in a study of identical twins (dated by TCRdb to about 2016). The library was produced with 5' RACE. Reads for this sample came from an Illumina HiSeq 2000. TCRdb took the public reads, trimmed them with fastp at Q25, ran MiXCR for clone calling and kept in-frame beta chains. Rows with one shared CDR3 protein collapse into an entry with the most common genes and DNA. This sample comprises roughly 710,000 distinct CDR3 sequences, around 6% of them detected only once. The top ten constitute 1.5% to 2% of the sample. The sample comprised naive T cells sorted from blood. The cell subset or site label, as the study defines it: cells isolated with a human naive T-cell isolation kit. These receptors were obtained from a man aged 18 to 30 in good health.

This chain uses TRBV5-1 with TRBJ2-2; maybe TRBD2 (6 bases). This CDR3 spans 15 amino acids. The germline V gene has CDR1 SGHRS and CDR2 YFSETQ. V was clipped by 3 bases and J by 2 bases, with 11 bases between them. In DNA, the CDR3 is TGCGCCAGCAGCTCCCGGGACTTAAACACCGGGGAGCTGTTTTTT. Residues: CASSSRDLNTGELFF.

This clonotype was seen a handful of times. The chain employs TRBV15 and TRBJ2-7; D gene ambiguous. V was pared by 0 bases and J by 3 bases, with 6 bases between. In germline, CDR1 is LNHNV, CDR2 YYDKDF (reference sequence). This CDR3 comprises 13 residues. The CDR3 sequence: CATSRERHYEQYV. CDR3 DNA: TGTGCCACCAGCAGAGAGCGGCACTACGAGCAGTACGTC.

In this sample, this clonotype turned up many times. This rearrangement joins TRBV28 to TRBJ2-7; 7 bases fit TRBD1. The CDR3 runs to 14 residues. CDR1 and CDR2 (germline): MDHEN, SYDVKM. V was clipped by 6 bases and J by 3 bases; unmatched bases: 8. CDR3 coding DNA: TGTGCCAGCAGCTTACTCAGGGACAGCTACGAGCAGTACTTC. This encodes CASSLLRDSYEQYF.

The V gene is TRBV2, the J gene TRBJ2-7; 8 bases agree with TRBD2. Losses at the gene ends were 5 bases for V and 6 bases for J; bases not matched to a gene: 12. Germline-derived CDR1 and CDR2 are SNHLY and FYNNEI. The CDR3 totals 15 residues. The CDR3 sequence: CASSIGGGRSPEQYF. The CDR3 region has the DNA TGTGCCAGCAGTATTGGGGGCGGGAGGAGTCCCGAGCAGTACTTC.

This clonotype was counted at least ten times. The V and J genes are TRBV29-1 and TRBJ2-1; weak D call: TRBD2 (6 bases). The germline CDR1 and CDR2 sequences are SQVTM and ANQGSEA. The CDR3 sequence is 17 residues long. V gave up 0 bases and J gave up 0 bases, with 15 bases separating them. DNA of the CDR3: TGCAGCGTTGAAGACCCATTTTCGGGGGACTCCTACAATGAGCAGTTCTTC. Translated: CSVEDPFSGDSYNEQFF.

This clonotype came up many times. The chain is built from TRBV12-3 or TRBV12-4 and TRBJ1-3; possible D gene TRBD1, 5 bases. The V and J ends lost 7 bases and 0 bases respectively, with 13 bases between them. The length of the CDR3 is 15 residues. CDR3 in DNA: TGTGCCAGCACCATGGGGGGGTACTCTGGAAACACCATATATTTT. Translated: CASTMGGYSGNTIYF.

The chain uses TRBV24-1 and TRBJ2-1, with D hard to call. Germline assignment: CDR1 KGHDR and CDR2 SFDVKD. V lost 6 bases to trimming and J lost 9 bases, with 8 bases between them. The CDR3 length is 11 residues. The CDR3 nucleotides read TGTGCCACCAGTAAGCTCAGTGAGCAGTTCTTC. This sequence encodes CATSKLSEQFF.

This clonotype was found a few times. V and J are TRBV20-1 and TRBJ2-7; D is unresolved. This CDR3 comprises 12 residues. Trimming took off 1 base at V and 6 bases at J, with 10 bases between the two ends. Germline-derived CDR1 and CDR2 are DFQATT and SNEGSKA (reference sequence). CDR3 nucleotide sequence: TGCAGTGCTAGAGGGCTAGATCGCGAGCAGTACTTC. Its translation: CSARGLDREQYF.

This clonotype occurred a few times. The chain employs TRBV19 and TRBJ2-1, with 9 bases lining up with TRBD1. CDR1 is LNHDA, CDR2 SQIVND, per germline (reference sequence). The V and J ends lost 10 bases and 6 bases, in that order; junction bases with no gene match: 10. This CDR3 region has 14 residues. CDR3 bases: TGTGCCACGGAACCGGGACAGGGACCCAATGAGCAGTTCTTC. It is translated as CATEPGQGPNEQFF.

This chain joins TRBV5-1 and TRBJ1-1; D is unresolved. The V gene's germline CDR1 is SGHRS and CDR2 YFSETQ. V was pared by 4 bases and J by 0 bases, with 13 bases between. The CDR3 length is 15 residues. CDR3 sequence reads: CASSAGPLLNTEAFF. The CDR3 DNA reads as TGCGCCAGCAGCGCCGGGCCTCTTCTGAACACTGAAGCTTTCTTT.

The CDR3 loop is CASSWDGNSIGELFF. CDR3 coding DNA: TGTGCCAGCAGCTGGGACGGGAATAGTATCGGGGAGCTGTTTTTT. This chain connects TRBV7-2 to TRBJ2-2, with D tentatively TRBD1 or TRBD2 (5 bases each). The CDR3 is 15 amino acids. V lost 4 bases and J 7 bases, leaving 16 bases between the germline ends. Germline assignment: CDR1 SGHTA and CDR2 FQGNSA.

In this sample, this clonotype turned up many times. This chain connects TRBV7-6 to TRBJ2-3; D remains unclear. Germline CDR1 SGHVS, CDR2 FNYEAQ. V was pared by 5 bases and J by 2 bases, with 14 bases between. The CDR3 spans 15 residues. The CDR3 spells CASSLEPSYTDTQYF. Here the CDR3 DNA reads TGTGCCAGCAGCCTAGAGCCCAGCTACACAGATACGCAGTATTTT.

This clonotype was counted ten times or more. V is TRBV29-1 and J is TRBJ2-5, with D possibly being TRBD2 (6 bases). CDR3 size: 13 residues. The germline V gene has CDR1 SQVTM and CDR2 ANQGSEA. V was cut by 7 bases and J by 2 bases, with 14 bases left in between. The DNA of the CDR3 is TGCAGCGCACGACTAGGAAGACAAGAGACCCAGTACTTC. Its translation is CSARLGRQETQYF. The entire variable domain, with the rest obtained from reference TRBV29-1 and TRBJ2-5, is as follows: SAVISQKPSRDICQRGTSLTIQCQVDSQVTMMFWYRQQPGQSLTLIATANQGSEATYESGFVIDKFPISRPNLTFSTLTVSNMSPEDSSIYLCSARLGRQETQYFGPGTRLLVL.

This clonotype was seen many times. The chain couples TRBV27 to TRBJ2-3, with TRBD1 identical over 9 bases. The CDR3 is 15 amino acids. V lost 4 bases to trimming and J lost 3 bases; unmatched junction nucleotides: 5. Germline CDR1 and CDR2: MNHEY and SMNVEV (reference sequence). DNA for the CDR3: TGTGCCAGCAGTTCCGCCGGGACAGGGACAGATACGCAGTATTTT. Its translation is CASSSAGTGTDTQYF.

Regarding this clonotype: The junction differs from germline at one of its ends, possibly a read error. The CDR3, as DNA: TGTGCCAGCAGTGACGTGGGTGAGCGGTTCTTC. This codes for CASSDVGERFF. This rearrangement joins TRBV12-3 or TRBV12-4 to TRBJ2-1, with D unclear. CDR3 length: 11 residues.

This clonotype was counted at least ten times. The chain combines TRBV4-1 with TRBJ1-1, with 7 bases identical to TRBD1. Per germline, CDR1 MGHRA and CDR2 YSYEKL. The V gene end was trimmed by 5 bases and the J gene end by 4 bases; junction bases not matched to a gene: 7. The CDR3 sequence is 14 residues long. CDR3 nucleotide sequence: TGCGCCAGCAGCACCCACCAGGGGGGCACTGAAGCTTTCTTT. It yields the protein CASSTHQGGTEAFF.

This clonotype was counted ten times or more. The chain has TRBV4-3 and TRBJ2-3; 8 nucleotides align to TRBD1. This CDR3 is built from 15 residues. CDR1 is LGHNA, CDR2 YSLEER, per germline. V shed 0 bases, J shed 9 bases, and the junction held 8 bases outside the gene matches. The CDR3 protein is CASSQDRRQGITQYF. The CDR3 DNA is TGCGCCAGCAGCCAAGATCGGAGACAGGGGATCACGCAGTATTTT.

This clonotype has at least ten counts. This rearrangement joins TRBV15 to TRBJ2-1; weak D call: TRBD2 (5 bases). CDR3 size: 15 residues. Germline V CDR1 and CDR2: LNHNV, YYDKDF (reference sequence). With 5 bases removed from V and 0 bases from J, the gap between germline ends came to 11 bases. The CDR3, as DNA: TGTGCCACCAGCTTTAGCGCGAGCTCCTACAATGAGCAGTTCTTC. Residues: CATSFSASSYNEQFF.

This clonotype was found a few times. The chain employs TRBV11-2 and TRBJ2-3, with TRBD1 matching over 7 bases. The junction had 11 bases not matched to a gene; V was cut back by 2 bases and J by 6 bases. CDR1 SGHAT and CDR2 FQNNGV come from the germline V gene. The CDR3 spans 16 residues. Here the CDR3 reads CASSLNWDRPTDTQYF. The CDR3 DNA sequence: TGTGCCAGCAGCTTAAATTGGGACAGACCCACTGATACGCAGTATTTT.

This clonotype was seen repeatedly, ten times or more. The chain joins TRBV12-3 or TRBV12-4 to TRBJ2-7; 10 positions match TRBD1. The CDR3 contains 15 residues. Trimming cost V 5 bases and J 6 bases; bases outside gene matches: 10. The CDR3: CASSHGQGGFSEQYV. In DNA form, the CDR3 reads TGTGCCAGCAGTCACGGACAGGGGGGGTTCAGCGAGCAGTACGTC.

This clonotype was seen ten or more times. V and J are TRBV28 and TRBJ2-7; a weak D match, TRBD1 (6 bases). The V gene lost 6 bases and the J gene lost 4 bases, with 13 bases spanning the gap. The CDR3 totals 13 residues. Germline V gives CDR1 MDHEN, CDR2 SYDVKM. DNA of the CDR3: TGTGCCAGCAGGACGACAGGTCCTTACGAGCAGTACTTC. This encodes CASRTTGPYEQYF.

This clonotype was detected only a few times. The chain uses TRBV11-2 and TRBJ2-3; perhaps TRBD2 as D (5 bases). From germline, CDR1 is SGHAT and CDR2 FQNNGV. The CDR3 spans 17 residues. V dropped 2 bases and J dropped 1 base, with 16 bases sitting between them. As DNA, the CDR3 is TGTGCCAGCAGCTTAATGGGCGGGCCAACCCGCACAGATACGCAGTATTTT. Its protein is CASSLMGGPTRTDTQYF. The variable domain in full, with the rest retrieved from reference TRBV11-2 and TRBJ2-3, is EAGVAQSPRYKIIEKRQSVAFWCNPISGHATLYWYQQILGQGPKLLIQFQNNGVVDDSQLPKDRFSAERLKGVDSTLKIQPAKLEDSAVYLCASSLMGGPTRTDTQYFGPGTRLTVL.

The gene calls are TRBV15 and TRBJ2-1; TRBD2 agrees at 10 bases. After removal of 5 bases from V and 7 bases from J, the junction contained 11 bases not matched to a gene. The CDR3 contains 16 residues. The germline CDR1 and CDR2 sequences are LNHNV and YYDKDF (reference sequence). The CDR3, as DNA: TGTGCCACCAGCGGTCCGCTAGCGGGAGCATGGAATGAGCAGTTCTTC. Translating gives CATSGPLAGAWNEQFF. Using reference TRBV15 and TRBJ2-1 for the parts outside the CDR3, the full variable domain is DAMVIQNPRYQVTQFGKPVTLSCSQTLNHNVMYWYQQKSSQAPKLLFHYYDKDFNNEADTPDNFQSRRPNTSFCFLDIRSPGLGDTAMYLCATSGPLAGAWNEQFFGPGTRLTVL.

This clonotype was observed a few times. The chain combines TRBV19 with TRBJ2-7, with unresolved D. CDR1 is LNHDA and CDR2 is SQIVND in the germline V gene (reference sequence). V shed 4 bases and J shed 5 bases, with 12 bases lying between them. The CDR3 spans 13 residues. CDR3 sequence (DNA): TGTGCCAGTAGTACCCTCGGCTCAGACGAGCAGTACGTC. Protein product: CASSTLGSDEQYV.

This clonotype has a count of ten or more. The chain uses TRBV12-1 and TRBJ2-7; TRBD1 was called by the table and not checked on the DNA. TRBV12-1 has pseudogene status. The CDR3 length is 15 residues. The DNA of the CDR3 is TGTGCCAGCAGCATCCACCACAGGGGGAGCTACGAGCAGTACGTC. Its protein product is CASSIHHRGSYEQYV.

This clonotype was counted ten times or more. The chain employs TRBV12-3 or TRBV12-4 and TRBJ2-7; 11 bases line up with TRBD1. V lost 6 bases to trimming and J lost 2 bases; unmatched junction nucleotides: 3. CDR3 length: 14 amino acids. This CDR3 reads CASSRDRGTYEQYV. The CDR3 DNA is TGTGCCAGCAGCCGGGACAGGGGGACCTACGAGCAGTACGTC.

With respect to this clonotype: One base away lies a much larger clone, so this may be a sequencing read error. V gene TRBV15 combines with J gene TRBJ2-1, with D unclear. This CDR3 spans 14 amino acids. With 4 bases removed from V and 5 bases from J, the gap between germline ends came to 12 bases. Germline V gene data show CDR1 as LNHNV and CDR2 as YYDKDF (reference sequence). Here the CDR3 DNA reads TGTGCCACCAGCACCTTCCCGAGAAACAATGAGCAGTTCTTC. It specifies CATSTFPRNNEQFF.